This T cell receptor beta chain was identified during a study of blood T cell repertoires in COVID-19. Study-level information: Acute-phase and convalescent COVID-19 samples originated in the United States, Italy and Spain.

The CDR3 contains 13 residues. Germline V gene sequence: CDR1 MNHEY, CDR2 SVGAGI. Trimming took 6 bases from V and 0 from J, leaving 8 bases between them. Produced via immunoSEQ multiplex PCR; TCRdb's table is partial and in-frame only. This sample yields fewer than 250,000 clones, of which roughly four fifths are seen a single time; 2% to 3% belongs to the top ten. The sample consisted of peripheral blood. This receptor was identified in a middle-aged woman with active or convalescent COVID-19. V and J are TRBV6-5 and TRBJ1-2; D is undetermined. Here the CDR3 DNA reads TGTGCCAGCAGCCCCCCCGCTAACTATGGCTACACCTTC. Translated, it gives CASSPPANYGYTF.